The 16 T cell receptor beta chains presented below share a single source sample, sequenced in a study of blood T cells in healthy people across ages. Alongside a J-beta primer mix, a sample-barcoded 5' primer served in a second PCR lasting about 7 to 12 cycles. TCRdb processed the 5' RACE reads anew with MiXCR; each CDR3 protein has one entry. The sample lists around 800,000 distinct CDR3 sequences; around 50% were seen once. The source material was blood. These receptors came from a man older than 75 in good health.

This clonotype was picked up a small number of times. V is TRBV20-1 and J is TRBJ2-1; 10 bases are a match to TRBD2. The CDR3 is made up of 12 amino acids. Per the germline V gene, CDR1 is DFQATT and CDR2 is SNEGSKA (reference sequence). V was pared by 3 bases and J by 8 bases, with 1 base of the junction left unmatched. CDR3 bases: TGCAGTGCTAGTCTAGCGGGAGATGAGCAGTTCTTC. This translates into CSASLAGDEQFF.

The rearrangement joins TRBV7-3 to TRBJ2-3, with TRBD1 as a possible D gene (6 bases). The germline gives CDR1 SGHTA, CDR2 FQGTGA. This CDR3 is built from 16 residues. Trimming stripped 5 bases from V and 4 bases from J, with 19 bases between. This CDR3 reads CASSTNRDNFADTQYF. The CDR3 nucleotides are TGTGCCAGCAGCACCAACCGGGACAATTTCGCAGATACGCAGTATTTT. The variable domain in full, completed from reference TRBV7-3 and TRBJ2-3, reads GAGVSQTPSNKVTEKGKYVELRCDPISGHTALYWYRQSLGQGPEFLIYFQGTGAADDSGLPNDRFFAVRPEGSVSTLKIQRTERGDSAVYLCASSTNRDNFADTQYFGPGTRLTVL.

This chain uses TRBV28 with TRBJ2-5; 8 bases agree with TRBD1. Germline CDR1 and CDR2: MDHEN and SYDVKM. The CDR3 has 16 amino acids. Unmatched junction bases numbered 14, after V lost 6 bases and J lost 5 bases. The CDR3 DNA sequence: TGTGCCAGCAGCCTTACCCGGACAGGGAGGACGGAGACCCAGTACTTC. It encodes CASSLTRTGRTETQYF.

J is TRBJ2-5 and V is TRBV12-3 or TRBV12-4; the D gene could be TRBD1 or TRBD2 (6 bases each). The CDR3 is 16 amino acids. The V end was cut by 3 bases, the J end by 2 bases, with 16 bases between. The CDR3 reads CASSFWVGGNQETQYF. CDR3 bases: TGTGCCAGCAGTTTCTGGGTAGGGGGGAATCAAGAGACCCAGTACTTC.

Many counts were recorded for this clonotype. CDR3 DNA sequence: TGCAGCCTGATGCAGGGGGCATTTAATGAGCAGTTCTTC. Translated, it gives CSLMQGAFNEQFF. This rearrangement joins TRBV29-1 to TRBJ2-1; 8 bases map to TRBD1. The CDR3 consists of 13 residues. Trimming took 8 bases from V and 7 from J; bases not matched to a gene: 10. CDR1 and CDR2 (germline): SQVTM, ANQGSEA.

V and J are TRBV7-9 and TRBJ2-5; perhaps TRBD2 as D (6 bases). Gene TRBJ2-1 matches the end of the DNA better, so the J call may be wrong. CDR1 is SEHNR, CDR2 FQNEAQ, per germline (reference sequence). This CDR3 is built from 17 residues. CDR3 protein: CASSHGRRVAVQETQFF. The CDR3 DNA reads as TGTGCCAGCAGTCACGGACGACGAGTAGCGGTACAAGAGACCCAGTTCTTC.

This chain links TRBV7-2 with TRBJ2-7; 12 bases match TRBD2. CDR3 length: 16 amino acids. The germline V gene encodes CDR1 SGHTA and CDR2 FQGNSA. V gave up 1 base and J gave up 5 bases; unmatched junction bases: 6. CDR3 in DNA: TGTGCCAGCAGCTTAGTACCTAGCGGGAGGGCCCACGAGCAGTACTTC. As protein: CASSLVPSGRAHEQYF.

The chain links TRBV4-1 to TRBJ1-5; D uncertain. The CDR3 runs 15 residues. The V end was cut by 0 bases, the J end by 5 bases, with 11 bases between. The germline V gene has CDR1 MGHRA and CDR2 YSYEKL. The CDR3 DNA is TGCGCCAGCAGCCAAGATGTCGATGGGTATCAGCCCCAGCATTTT. It specifies CASSQDVDGYQPQHF.

The chain combines TRBV4-3 with TRBJ2-5; tentative D call: TRBD2 (6 bases). The germline V and J ends were trimmed by 5 bases and 5 bases, with 18 bases remaining between them. Germline assignment: CDR1 LGHNA and CDR2 YSLEER. This CDR3 is 15 amino acids long. The CDR3 DNA reads TGCGCCAGCAGCTCCCGTAGCGGAGGTGGGGAGACCCAGTACTTC. It yields the protein CASSSRSGGGETQYF.

V and J are TRBV7-2 and TRBJ1-1; 8 bases fit TRBD1. CDR1 is SGHTA, CDR2 FQGNSA, per germline. This CDR3 has 13 amino acids. The V gene end was trimmed by 5 bases and the J gene end by 4 bases; junction bases not matched to a gene: 3. DNA of the CDR3: TGTGCCAGCAGCATCGACAGGGGCACTGAAGCTTTCTTT. Protein product: CASSIDRGTEAFF.

The V and J genes are TRBV5-5 and TRBJ2-5; no clear D gene. This CDR3 is built from 13 residues. Germline V gene data show CDR1 as SGHKS and CDR2 as YYEKEE (reference sequence). V lost 0 bases to trimming and J lost 11 bases, with 14 bases between them. CDR3 coding DNA: TGTGCCAGCAGCTTGGGACGGGTTGATGCGCAGTACTTC. This translates into CASSLGRVDAQYF.

The V call is TRBV25-1, the J call TRBJ2-2; 10 bases match TRBD2. The CDR3 is made up of 13 amino acids. CDR1 is MGHDK, CDR2 SYGVNS, per germline. With V trimmed by 3 bases and J by 13 bases, 5 bases remained unmatched. CDR3 nucleotide sequence: TGTGCCAGCAGTGAGACTAGCGGGCGTGGGCTGTTTTTT. As protein: CASSETSGRGLFF.

This clonotype showed up just a few times. V and J are TRBV11-2 and TRBJ2-5, with 8 bases identical to TRBD2. Germline CDR1 SGHAT, CDR2 FQNNGV. J lost 1 base, V lost 5 bases, and 6 bases had no gene match. This CDR3 is built from 15 residues. The DNA for the CDR3 is TGTGCCAGCAGCAGGGCGGGAGGCATCCAAGAGACCCAGTACTTC. Translating it yields CASSRAGGIQETQYF. The whole variable domain, filled in from reference TRBV11-2 and TRBJ2-5, reads EAGVAQSPRYKIIEKRQSVAFWCNPISGHATLYWYQQILGQGPKLLIQFQNNGVVDDSQLPKDRFSAERLKGVDSTLKIQPAKLEDSAVYLCASSRAGGIQETQYFGPGTRLLVL.

For the CDR3, the DNA is TGTGCCAGCAGTCCGATTGGACTAGCGGTTCTGTACTTC. Its protein product is CASSPIGLAVLYF. The chain carries TRBV6-5 and TRBJ2-7, with TRBD2 identical over 10 bases. V lost 5 bases and J lost 12; bases outside the gene matches: 10. CDR1 MNHEY and CDR2 SVGAGI come from the germline V gene. This CDR3 spans 13 amino acids.

Concerning this clonotype itself: One base away lies a much larger clone, so this may be a sequencing read error. The rearrangement uses TRBV29-1 and TRBJ2-3; D could derive from TRBD1 or TRBD2 (5 bases each). CDR3 length equals 13 residues. Germline V gene sequence: CDR1 SQVTM, CDR2 ANQGSEA. CDR3 bases: TGCAGCGTTGAAGAATTCCAGGGAGATAGGCAGTATTTT. Translated: CSVEEFQGDRQYF.

A word on this clonotype: The germline gene is not matched at one end of the junction; a read error may be the cause. V usage is TRBV5-1 and J usage is TRBJ1-2; D uncertain. The CDR3 sequence is 15 residues long. Per germline, CDR1 SGHRS and CDR2 YFSETQ. The CDR3, as DNA: TGCACCAGCAGCTTGGATCTCAAGGGAGGCTATGGCTACACCTTC. Translation: CTSSLDLKGGYGYTF. Filled out from reference TRBV5-1 and TRBJ1-2, the complete variable domain reads KAGVTQTPRYLIKTRGQQVTLSCSPISGHRSVSWYQQTPGQGLQFLFEYFSETQRNKGNFPGRFSGRQFSNSRSEMNVSTLELGDSALYLCTSSLDLKGGYGYTFGSGTRLTVV.